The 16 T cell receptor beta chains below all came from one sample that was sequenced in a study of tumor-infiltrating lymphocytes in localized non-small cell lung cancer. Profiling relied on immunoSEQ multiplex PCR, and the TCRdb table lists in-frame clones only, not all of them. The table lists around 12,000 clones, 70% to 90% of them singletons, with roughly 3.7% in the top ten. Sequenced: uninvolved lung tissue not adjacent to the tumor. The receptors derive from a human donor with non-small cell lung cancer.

Written as DNA, the CDR3 is TGTGCCAGCAGCTTAGGGAGAGGTTCCTACAATGAGCAGTTCTTC. Protein product: CASSLGRGSYNEQFF. The chain combines TRBV7-9 with TRBJ2-1, with unresolved D. Trimming took off 1 base at V and 1 base at J, with 8 bases between the two ends. There are 15 residues in the CDR3. The germline CDR1 and CDR2 sequences are SEHNR and FQNEAQ (reference sequence). Full variable domain (remainder filled in from reference TRBV7-9 and TRBJ2-1): DTGVSQNPRHKITKRGQNVTFRCDPISEHNRLYWYRQTLGQGPEFLTYFQNEAQLEKSRLLSDRFSAERPKGSFSTLEIQRTEQGDSAMYLCASSLGRGSYNEQFFGPGTRLTVL.

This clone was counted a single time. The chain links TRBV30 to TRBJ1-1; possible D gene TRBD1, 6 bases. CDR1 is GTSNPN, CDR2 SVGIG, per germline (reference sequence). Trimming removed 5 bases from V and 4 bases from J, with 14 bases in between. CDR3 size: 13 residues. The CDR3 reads CAWDPTGSTEAFF. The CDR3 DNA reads TGTGCCTGGGACCCGACAGGCTCCACTGAAGCTTTCTTT.

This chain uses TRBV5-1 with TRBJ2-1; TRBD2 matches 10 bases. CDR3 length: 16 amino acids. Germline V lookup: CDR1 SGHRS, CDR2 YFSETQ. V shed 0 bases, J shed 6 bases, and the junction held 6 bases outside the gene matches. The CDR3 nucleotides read TGCGCCAGCAGCTTGGCCCCTAGCGGGAGACTCAATGAGCAGTTCTTC. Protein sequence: CASSLAPSGRLNEQFF. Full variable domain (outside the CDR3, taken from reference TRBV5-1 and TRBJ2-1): KAGVTQTPRYLIKTRGQQVTLSCSPISGHRSVSWYQQTPGQGLQFLFEYFSETQRNKGNFPGRFSGRQFSNSRSEMNVSTLELGDSALYLCASSLAPSGRLNEQFFGPGTRLTVL.

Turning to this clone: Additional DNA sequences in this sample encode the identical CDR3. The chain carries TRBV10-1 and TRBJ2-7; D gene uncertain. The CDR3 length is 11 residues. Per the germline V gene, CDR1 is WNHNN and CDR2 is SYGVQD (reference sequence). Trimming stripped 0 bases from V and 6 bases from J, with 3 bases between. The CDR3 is CASSESGEQYF. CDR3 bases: TGCGCCAGCAGTGAGTCGGGCGAGCAGTACTTC.

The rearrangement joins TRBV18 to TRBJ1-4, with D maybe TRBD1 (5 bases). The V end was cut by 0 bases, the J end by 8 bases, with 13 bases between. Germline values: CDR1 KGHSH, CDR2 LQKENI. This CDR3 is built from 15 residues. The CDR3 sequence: CASSPPGGRSEKLFF. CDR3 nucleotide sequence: TGTGCCAGCTCACCACCGGGGGGGAGGAGCGAAAAACTGTTTTTT. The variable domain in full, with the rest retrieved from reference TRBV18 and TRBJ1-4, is NAGVMQNPRHLVRRRGQEARLRCSPMKGHSHVYWYRQLPEEGLKFMVYLQKENIIDESGMPKERFSAEFPKEGPSILRIQQVVRGDSAAYFCASSPPGGRSEKLFFGSGTQLSVL.

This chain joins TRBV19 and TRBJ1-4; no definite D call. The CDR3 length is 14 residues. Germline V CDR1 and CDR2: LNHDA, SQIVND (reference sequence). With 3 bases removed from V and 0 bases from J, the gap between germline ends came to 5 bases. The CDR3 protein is CASSMGTTNEKLFF. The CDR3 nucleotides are TGTGCCAGTAGTATGGGAACAACTAATGAAAAACTGTTTTTT.

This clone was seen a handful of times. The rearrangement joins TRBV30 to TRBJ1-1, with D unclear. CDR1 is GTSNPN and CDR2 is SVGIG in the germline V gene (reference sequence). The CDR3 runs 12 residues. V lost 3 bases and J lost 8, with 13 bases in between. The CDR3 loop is CAWSQRAGEAFF. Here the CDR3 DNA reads TGTGCCTGGAGCCAGAGGGCGGGCGAAGCTTTCTTT.

CDR3 sequence reads: CASGLAGNHEQYF. The CDR3 region has the DNA TGCGCCAGCGGACTAGCCGGGAACCACGAGCAGTACTTC. The J gene is TRBJ2-7, the V gene TRBV5-1; 8 nucleotides align to TRBD2. V was pared by 7 bases and J by 5 bases, with 8 bases of the junction left unmatched. CDR1 and CDR2 from the germline V gene are SGHRS and YFSETQ. The CDR3 runs to 13 residues.

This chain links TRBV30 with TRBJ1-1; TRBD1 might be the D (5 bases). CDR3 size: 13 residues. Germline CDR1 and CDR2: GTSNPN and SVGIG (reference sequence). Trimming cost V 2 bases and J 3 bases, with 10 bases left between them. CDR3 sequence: CAWSFGGYTEAFF. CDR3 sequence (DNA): TGTGCCTGGAGTTTCGGGGGGTACACTGAAGCTTTCTTT.

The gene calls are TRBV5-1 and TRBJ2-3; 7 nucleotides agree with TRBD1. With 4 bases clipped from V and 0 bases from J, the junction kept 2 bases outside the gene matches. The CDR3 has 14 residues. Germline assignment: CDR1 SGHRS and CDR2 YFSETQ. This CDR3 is CASSQGQSTDTQYF. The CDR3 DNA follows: TGCGCCAGCAGCCAGGGACAGAGCACAGATACGCAGTATTTT.

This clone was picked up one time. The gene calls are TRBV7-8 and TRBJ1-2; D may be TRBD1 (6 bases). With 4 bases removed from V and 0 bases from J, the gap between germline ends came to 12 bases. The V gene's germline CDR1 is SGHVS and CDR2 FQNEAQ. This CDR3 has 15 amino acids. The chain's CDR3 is CASSSDRSPNYGYTF. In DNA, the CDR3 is TGTGCCAGCAGCTCAGACAGGAGCCCTAACTATGGCTACACCTTC. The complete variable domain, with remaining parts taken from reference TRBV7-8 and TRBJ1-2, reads GAGVSQSPRYKVAKRGQDVALRCDPISGHVSLFWYQQALGQGPEFLTYFQNEAQLDKSGLPSDRFFAERPEGSVSTLKIQRTQQEDSAVYLCASSSDRSPNYGYTFGSGTRLTVV.

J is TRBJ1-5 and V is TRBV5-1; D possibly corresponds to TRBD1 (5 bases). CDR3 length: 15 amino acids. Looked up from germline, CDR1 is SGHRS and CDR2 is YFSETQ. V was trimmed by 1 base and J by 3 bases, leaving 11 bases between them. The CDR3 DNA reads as TGCGCCAGCAGCTTGTTTCCGGACAACAATCAGCCCCAGCATTTT. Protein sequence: CASSLFPDNNQPQHF. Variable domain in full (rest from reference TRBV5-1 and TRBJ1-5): KAGVTQTPRYLIKTRGQQVTLSCSPISGHRSVSWYQQTPGQGLQFLFEYFSETQRNKGNFPGRFSGRQFSNSRSEMNVSTLELGDSALYLCASSLFPDNNQPQHFGDGTRLSIL.

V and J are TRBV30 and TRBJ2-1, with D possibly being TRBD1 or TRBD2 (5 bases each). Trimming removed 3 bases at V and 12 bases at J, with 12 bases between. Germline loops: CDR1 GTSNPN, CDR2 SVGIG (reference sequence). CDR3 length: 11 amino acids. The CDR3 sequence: CAWSRDRGQFF. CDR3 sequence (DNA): TGTGCCTGGAGCCGGGACCGTGGGCAGTTCTTC. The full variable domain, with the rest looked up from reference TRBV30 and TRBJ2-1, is SQTIHQWPATLVQPVGSPLSLECTVEGTSNPNLYWYRQAAGRGLQLLFYSVGIGQISSEVPQNLSASRPQDRQFILSSKKLLLSDSGFYLCAWSRDRGQFFGPGTRLTVL.

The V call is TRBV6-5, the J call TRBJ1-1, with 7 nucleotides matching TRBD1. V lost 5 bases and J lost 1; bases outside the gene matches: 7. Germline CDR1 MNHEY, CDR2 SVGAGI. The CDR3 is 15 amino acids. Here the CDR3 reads CASSPQGVGNTEAFF. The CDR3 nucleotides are TGTGCCAGCAGTCCCCAGGGGGTTGGGAACACTGAAGCTTTCTTT.

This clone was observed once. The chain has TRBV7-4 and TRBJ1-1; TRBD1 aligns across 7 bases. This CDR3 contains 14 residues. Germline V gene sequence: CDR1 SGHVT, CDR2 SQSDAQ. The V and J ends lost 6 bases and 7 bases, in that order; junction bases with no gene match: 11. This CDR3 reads CASRPGTAILEAFF. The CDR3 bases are TGTGCCAGCAGACCCGGGACAGCGATACTTGAAGCTTTCTTT.

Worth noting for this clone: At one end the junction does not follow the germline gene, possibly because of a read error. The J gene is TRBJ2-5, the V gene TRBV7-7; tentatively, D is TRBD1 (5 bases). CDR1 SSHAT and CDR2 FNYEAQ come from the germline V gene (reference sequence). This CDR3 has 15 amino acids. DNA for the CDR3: TGTGCTAGCAGCTCACGGCAGGGATTCCAAGAGACCCAGTACTTC. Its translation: CASSSRQGFQETQYF.